Shown below are 29 T cell receptor beta chains from a single sample sequenced in a study of blood T cell repertoires in COVID-19. Produced via immunoSEQ multiplex PCR; TCRdb's table is partial and in-frame only. The table lists 150,000 to 200,000 clones, under 85% of them singletons, with approximately 13% in the top ten. The sequencing input was peripheral blood. The receptors originated from a man in his 70s who had recovered from COVID-19.

The chain has TRBV3-1 (or the pseudogene TRBV3-2) and TRBJ2-1; no reliable D call. Deletions cut 0 bases from V and 2 bases from J, with 5 bases between. Germline CDR1 LGHDT, CDR2 YNNKEL (reference sequence). This CDR3 spans 14 amino acids. The CDR3 protein is CASSQDAAYNEQFF. The CDR3 DNA reads TGTGCCAGCAGCCAAGATGCAGCCTACAATGAGCAGTTCTTC.

The V gene is TRBV10-3, the J gene TRBJ1-2; TRBD1 aligns across 7 bases. J was trimmed by 7 bases and V by 4 bases; bases with no gene match: 6. Germline V CDR1 and CDR2: ENHRY, SYGVKD. The CDR3 loop spans 13 amino acids. Here the CDR3 reads CAISALTGVGYTF. The CDR3 DNA reads TGTGCCATCAGTGCTTTAACAGGGGTTGGCTACACCTTC.

The rearrangement links TRBV2 to TRBJ2-5, with 7 bases that match TRBD2. The CDR3 spans 14 residues. Losses at the gene ends were 7 bases for V and 4 bases for J; bases not matched to a gene: 9. Germline-derived CDR1 and CDR2 are SNHLY and FYNNEI. In DNA form, the CDR3 reads TGTGCCAGCACCCCCGGACTAGTGGGAGAGACCCAGTACTTC. This sequence encodes CASTPGLVGETQYF.

This clone was observed a handful of times. CDR3 sequence: CASSLGSTGSSPLHF. The CDR3, as DNA: TGTGCCAGCAGCTTAGGTTCGACAGGGAGTTCACCCCTCCACTTT. This chain joins TRBV7-2 and TRBJ1-6, with TRBD1 matching 7 bases. J lost 9 bases, V lost 1 base, and 6 bases had no gene match. The CDR3 has 15 residues. CDR1 and CDR2 (germline): SGHTA, FQGNSA. Together with reference TRBV7-2 and TRBJ1-6, the CDR3 gives the full variable domain: GAGVSQSPSNKVTEKGKDVELRCDPISGHTALYWYRQSLGQGLEFLIYFQGNSAPDKSGLPSDRFSAERTGGSVSTLTIQRTQQEDSAVYLCASSLGSTGSSPLHFGNGTRLTVT.

This chain joins TRBV18 and TRBJ2-1, with TRBD2 matching over 9 bases. Germline CDR1 KGHSH, CDR2 LQKENI. The CDR3 is 16 amino acids. Trimming took 3 bases from V and 5 from J; bases not matched to a gene: 8. The CDR3 DNA is TGTGCCAGCTCACCGTCGGGAGCGGGAGGCAACAATGAGCAGTTCTTC. Translating gives CASSPSGAGGNNEQFF. The entire variable domain, with the rest obtained from reference TRBV18 and TRBJ2-1, is as follows: NAGVMQNPRHLVRRRGQEARLRCSPMKGHSHVYWYRQLPEEGLKFMVYLQKENIIDESGMPKERFSAEFPKEGPSILRIQQVVRGDSAAYFCASSPSGAGGNNEQFFGPGTRLTVL.

V is TRBV6-2 or TRBV6-3 and J is TRBJ2-7; possible D gene TRBD1, 5 bases. The CDR3 is 17 residues long. CDR1 and CDR2 (germline): MNHEY, SVGEGT. Trimming pared 2 bases from V and 2 bases from J, leaving 19 bases between. The CDR3 sequence is CASSYPSSGRDTYEQYF. For the CDR3, the DNA is TGTGCCAGCAGTTACCCCAGCAGTGGCAGGGATACCTACGAGCAGTACTTC.

The V call is TRBV15, the J call TRBJ2-3; D is perhaps TRBD2 (5 bases). The V gene lost 5 bases and the J gene lost 6 bases, with 15 bases spanning the gap. Germline V gene data show CDR1 as LNHNV and CDR2 as YYDKDF (reference sequence). The CDR3 has 14 amino acids. The DNA of the CDR3 is TGTGCCACCAGCGGAGGACTTTCCCCGGATACGCAGTATTTT. Its protein is CATSGGLSPDTQYF. Full variable domain (rest looked up from reference TRBV15 and TRBJ2-3): DAMVIQNPRYQVTQFGKPVTLSCSQTLNHNVMYWYQQKSSQAPKLLFHYYDKDFNNEADTPDNFQSRRPNTSFCFLDIRSPGLGDTAMYLCATSGGLSPDTQYFGPGTRLTVL.

Only one count was recorded for this clone. In nucleotides, the CDR3 is TGCGCCAGCAGAACTAGCGGAGGGTACTATACGCAGTATTTT. Encoded protein: CASRTSGGYYTQYF. The chain couples TRBV5-1 to TRBJ2-3; 8 positions agree with TRBD2. Germline trimming cut 5 bases from V and 7 bases from J; bases unmatched to any gene: 9. CDR3 length equals 14 residues. CDR1 SGHRS and CDR2 YFSETQ come from the germline V gene.

The chain is built from TRBV2 and TRBJ1-6; no definite D call. Trimming took off 2 bases at V and 4 bases at J, with 9 bases between the two ends. CDR1 SNHLY and CDR2 FYNNEI come from the germline V gene. The CDR3 runs 15 residues. As DNA, the CDR3 is TGTGCCAGCAGTGAACTACAGCTTTATAATTCACCCCTCCACTTT. It is translated as CASSELQLYNSPLHF.

The chain combines TRBV27 with TRBJ2-3; D is uncertain. Germline lookup yields CDR1 MNHEY and CDR2 SMNVEV (reference sequence). This CDR3 is 13 amino acids long. V was trimmed by 1 base and J by 4 bases, leaving 6 bases between them. The CDR3 nucleotides read TGTGCCAGCAGTTTATATTCTTCAGATACGCAGTATTTT. Amino acid sequence: CASSLYSSDTQYF.

This clone has only a few counts. This chain joins TRBV6-2 or TRBV6-3 and TRBJ2-7, with D maybe TRBD1 (6 bases). Germline V gene lookup returns CDR1 MNHEY and CDR2 SVGEGT. The CDR3 contains 14 residues. Trimming took off 3 bases at V and 7 bases at J, with 16 bases between the two ends. CDR3 in amino acids: CASSYGGHSWEQYF. The CDR3 nucleotides are TGTGCCAGCAGTTATGGGGGCCACTCCTGGGAGCAGTACTTC.

The chain employs TRBV28 and TRBJ2-7; TRBD1 aligns across 9 bases. The junction had 2 bases not matched to a gene; V was cut back by 2 bases and J by 3 bases. The CDR3 runs 14 residues. Germline CDR1 reads MDHEN; CDR2 reads SYDVKM. The CDR3, as DNA: TGTGCCAGCAGTTTAACAGGGGGCAGCTACGAGCAGTACTTC. Translating it yields CASSLTGGSYEQYF. Using reference TRBV28 and TRBJ2-7 for the parts outside the CDR3, the full variable domain is DVKVTQSSRYLVKRTGEKVFLECVQDMDHENMFWYRQDPGLGLRLIYFSYDVKMKEKGDIPEGYSVSREKKERFSLILESASTNQTSMYLCASSLTGGSYEQYFGPGTRLTVT.

This clone appeared a single time. The rearrangement links TRBV10-3 to TRBJ2-2; TRBD2 matches at 12 bases. The V gene's germline CDR1 is ENHRY and CDR2 SYGVKD. V dropped 10 bases and J dropped 6; count of bases not matched to a gene: 6. The CDR3 is 14 residues long. DNA of the CDR3: TGTGCCAGCACCGGGACTAGCGGGTCCGGGGAGCTGTTTTTT. This sequence encodes CASTGTSGSGELFF.

The rearrangement uses TRBV3-1 (or the pseudogene TRBV3-2) and TRBJ1-4; 7 bases are a match to TRBD1. V lost 3 bases, J lost 7 bases, and 8 bases stayed unmatched. Germline assignment: CDR1 LGHDT and CDR2 YNNKEL (reference sequence). The CDR3 is made up of 15 amino acids. CDR3 nucleotide sequence: TGTGCCAGCAGCCAGGCCGGGACAGACGCTGAAAAACTGTTTTTT. Its protein is CASSQAGTDAEKLFF.

The CDR3: CASSSTGVVHGYTF. In nucleotides, the CDR3 is TGTGCCAGCAGCTCGACAGGGGTAGTGCATGGCTACACCTTC. The chain recombines TRBV28 with TRBJ1-2; TRBD1 aligns across 8 bases. Germline assignment: CDR1 MDHEN and CDR2 SYDVKM. After removal of 6 bases from V and 6 bases from J, the junction contained 9 bases not matched to a gene. This CDR3 contains 14 residues.

CDR3 protein: CASSITGMSSYEQYF. The CDR3 DNA follows: TGCGCCAGCAGCATCACAGGGATGAGTTCCTACGAGCAGTACTTC. V usage is TRBV5-1 and J usage is TRBJ2-7; a weak D match, TRBD1 (6 bases). In germline, CDR1 is SGHRS, CDR2 YFSETQ. There are 15 residues in the CDR3. V dropped 4 bases and J dropped 1 base, with 15 bases sitting between them.

The chain is built from TRBV24-1 and TRBJ1-2; 7 bases map to TRBD1. The germline V gene encodes CDR1 KGHDR and CDR2 SFDVKD. The CDR3 has 13 amino acids. Trimming at V came to 5 bases and at J to 6 bases, leaving 5 bases not matched to a gene. The DNA of the CDR3 is TGTGCCACCAGTGGACCGACAGGGCATGGCTACACCTTC. Translation gives CATSGPTGHGYTF.

The chain couples TRBV6-5 to TRBJ1-5, with 7 positions matching TRBD1. The germline gives CDR1 MNHEY, CDR2 SVGAGI. The CDR3 spans 14 residues. Trimming at V came to 6 bases and at J to 5 bases, leaving 7 bases not matched to a gene. CDR3 protein: CASRRDSLDQPQHF. Here the CDR3 DNA reads TGTGCCAGCAGAAGGGACAGCCTAGATCAGCCCCAGCATTTT.

The sample holds one count of this clone. The V call is TRBV7-9, the J call TRBJ2-7, with 10 bases that match TRBD2. The CDR3 has 13 amino acids. CDR1 SEHNR and CDR2 FQNEAQ come from the germline V gene (reference sequence). J lost 3 bases, V lost 9 bases, and 5 bases had no gene match. The DNA of the CDR3 is TGTGCCAGTTCCCGGACTAGCGGCTACGAGCAGTACTTC. Its protein product is CASSRTSGYEQYF.

The V and J genes are TRBV5-1 and TRBJ1-2, with 10 bases identical to TRBD1. Germline lookup yields CDR1 SGHRS and CDR2 YFSETQ. The CDR3 covers 16 residues. V lost 2 bases and J lost 2; bases outside the gene matches: 6. CDR3 residues: CASSLSPGQGNYGYTF. The CDR3 coding sequence is TGCGCCAGCAGCTTATCCCCGGGACAGGGGAACTATGGCTACACCTTC.

The chain carries TRBV9 and TRBJ1-6, with TRBD1 as a possible D gene (5 bases). Per germline, CDR1 SGDLS and CDR2 YYNGEE. Trimming shortened V by 4 bases and J by 7 bases, and 12 bases separated the two germline ends. This CDR3 is 14 amino acids long. CDR3 sequence: CASSQGQGNSPLHF. The CDR3 DNA sequence: TGTGCCAGCAGCCAAGGTCAGGGAAATTCACCCCTCCACTTT.

The chain is built from TRBV6-5 and TRBJ1-2; D perhaps matches TRBD1 (6 bases). V gave up 1 base and J gave up 4 bases, with 16 bases separating them. The CDR3 runs to 16 residues. Germline lookup yields CDR1 MNHEY and CDR2 SVGAGI. The CDR3: CASSYFPDSPLYGYTF. Here the CDR3 DNA reads TGTGCCAGCAGTTACTTTCCGGACAGCCCCCTCTATGGCTACACCTTC.

V is TRBV9 and J is TRBJ2-3, with D uncertain. The CDR3 contains 15 residues. Trimming took off 0 bases at V and 0 bases at J, with 8 bases between the two ends. The germline gives CDR1 SGDLS, CDR2 YYNGEE. The CDR3 DNA is TGTGCCAGCAGCGTAGTCAGCGTTAGCACAGATACGCAGTATTTT. This gives the protein CASSVVSVSTDTQYF.

The chain couples TRBV24-1 to TRBJ2-3; D is possibly TRBD2 (6 bases). V lost 3 bases to trimming and J lost 1 base, with 22 bases between them. The CDR3 sequence is 19 residues long. Per germline, CDR1 KGHDR and CDR2 SFDVKD. CDR3: CATSDLGWRDADRTDTQYF. In DNA form, the CDR3 reads TGTGCCACCAGTGATCTCGGTTGGCGGGACGCGGATCGCACAGATACGCAGTATTTT.

J is TRBJ1-5 and V is TRBV11-2; no reliable D call. CDR3 length: 13 residues. Germline V CDR1 and CDR2: SGHAT, FQNNGV. Trimming took off 2 bases at V and 4 bases at J, with 6 bases between the two ends. CDR3 in amino acids: CASSLFSNQPQHF. The CDR3 DNA is TGTGCCAGCAGCTTATTCAGTAATCAGCCCCAGCATTTT.

CDR3 in amino acids: CASSIEWGPHNEQFF. DNA of the CDR3: TGTGCCAGTAGTATAGAGTGGGGGCCCCACAATGAGCAGTTCTTC. This chain joins TRBV19 and TRBJ2-1; possible D gene TRBD1, 6 bases. Trimming cost V 0 bases and J 5 bases, with 11 bases left between them. There are 15 residues in the CDR3. CDR1 and CDR2 (germline): LNHDA, SQIVND (reference sequence).

The genes are TRBV7-9 and TRBJ2-7; 11 positions agree with TRBD2. Germline V gives CDR1 SEHNR, CDR2 FQNEAQ (reference sequence). V was pared by 1 base and J by 2 bases, with 7 bases of the junction left unmatched. The CDR3 extends over 17 amino acids. The DNA of the CDR3 is TGTGCCAGCAGCTTAGGGGCCACTAGCGGGAGCGCCTACGAGCAGTACTTC. It specifies CASSLGATSGSAYEQYF.

This clone was seen just once. The CDR3 sequence: CSVEDTSGNTGELFF. The CDR3 DNA sequence: TGCAGCGTTGAAGACACTAGCGGGAACACCGGGGAGCTGTTTTTT. The chain carries TRBV29-1 and TRBJ2-2; 8 bases map to TRBD2. Trimming removed 0 bases from V and 1 base from J; junction bases left unmatched: 1. The CDR3 is 15 amino acids. Germline V gene lookup returns CDR1 SQVTM and CDR2 ANQGSEA.

The CDR3 spells CASSERDTREQYF. DNA of the CDR3: TGTGCCAGCAGTGAGAGGGACACTCGCGAGCAGTACTTC. V is TRBV6-1 and J is TRBJ2-7; D may be TRBD1 (6 bases). The germline gives CDR1 MNHNS, CDR2 SASEGT. There are 13 residues in the CDR3. Trimming removed 3 bases from V and 6 bases from J, with 12 bases in between.